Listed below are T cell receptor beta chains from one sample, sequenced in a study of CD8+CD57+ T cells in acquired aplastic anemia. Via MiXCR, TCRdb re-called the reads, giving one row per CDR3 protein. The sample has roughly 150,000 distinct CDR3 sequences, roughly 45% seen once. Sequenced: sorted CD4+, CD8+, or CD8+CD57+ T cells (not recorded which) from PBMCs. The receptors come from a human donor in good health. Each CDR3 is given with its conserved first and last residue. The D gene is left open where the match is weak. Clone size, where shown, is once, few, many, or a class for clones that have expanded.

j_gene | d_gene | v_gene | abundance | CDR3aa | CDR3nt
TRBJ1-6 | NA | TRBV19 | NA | CASRTTGGSPLHF | TGTGCCAGTAGAACAACAGGCGGCTCACCCCTCCACTTT
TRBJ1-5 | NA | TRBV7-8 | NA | CASSILGTGTGQPQHF | TGTGCCAGCAGCATATTGGGTACAGGGACCGGTCAGCCCCAGCATTTT
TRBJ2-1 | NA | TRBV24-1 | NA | CATSDLDEQFF | TGTGCCACCAGTGATTTGGATGAGCAGTTCTTC
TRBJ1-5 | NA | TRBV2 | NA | CASSGVGNQPQHF | TGTGCCAGCAGTGGAGTAGGAAATCAGCCCCAGCATTTT
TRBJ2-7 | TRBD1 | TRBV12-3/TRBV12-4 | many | CASRRKAGTGVSYEQYF | TGTGCCAGCCGAAGGAAGGCGGGGACAGGGGTTTCCTACGAGCAGTACTTC
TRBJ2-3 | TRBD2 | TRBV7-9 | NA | CASSLEGRVDTQYF | TGTGCCAGCAGCTTAGAGGGGAGGGTAGATACGCAGTATTTT
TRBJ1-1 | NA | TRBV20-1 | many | CSARDAARTTKNTEAFF | TGCAGTGCTAGAGATGCAGCCAGGACCACGAAGAACACTGAAGCTTTCTTT
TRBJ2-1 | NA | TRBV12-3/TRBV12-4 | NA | CASSLEAVPYNEQFF | TGTGCCAGCAGTTTAGAGGCAGTCCCCTACAATGAGCAGTTCTTC
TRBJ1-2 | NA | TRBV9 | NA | CASSYRDYGYTF | TGTGCCAGCAGCTACCGGGACTATGGCTACACCTTC
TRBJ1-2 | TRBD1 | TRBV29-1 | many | CSALHHRGRGYGYTF | TGCAGCGCTCTACACCACAGGGGTCGGGGCTATGGCTACACCTTC
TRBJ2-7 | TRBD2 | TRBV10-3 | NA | CAISPRFPGLGRGEQYF | TGTGCCATCAGCCCCCGATTCCCGGGACTAGGACGGGGTGAGCAGTACTTC
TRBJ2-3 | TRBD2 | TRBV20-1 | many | CSVGAGVGTDTQYF | TGCAGTGTAGGAGCGGGAGTAGGAACAGATACGCAGTATTTT
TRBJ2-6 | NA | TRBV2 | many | CASSSGANVLTF | TGTGCCAGCAGTAGTGGGGCCAACGTCCTGACTTTC
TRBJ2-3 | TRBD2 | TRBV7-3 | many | CASSPSSGNTDTQYF | TGTGCCAGCAGCCCTTCTAGCGGGAACACAGATACGCAGTATTTT
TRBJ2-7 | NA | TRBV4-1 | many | CASSQLRTVSSYEQYF | TGCGCCAGCAGCCAGCTAAGGACAGTGAGCTCCTACGAGCAGTACTTC
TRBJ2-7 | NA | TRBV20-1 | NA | CSAVGQTLYEQYF | TGCAGTGCCGTGGGGCAGACACTCTACGAGCAGTACTTC
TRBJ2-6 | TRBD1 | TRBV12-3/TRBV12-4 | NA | CASSLHGRGRTGANVLTF | TGTGCCAGCAGTTTACATGGCAGGGGGCGAACTGGGGCCAACGTCCTGACTTTC
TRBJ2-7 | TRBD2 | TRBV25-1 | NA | CASSYGGDSYEQYF | TGTGCCAGCAGCTATGGGGGGGATTCCTACGAGCAGTACTTC
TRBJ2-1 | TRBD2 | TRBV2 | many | CASMPGLAGERVYNEQFF | TGTGCCAGCATGCCGGGACTAGCGGGAGAAAGGGTCTACAATGAGCAGTTCTTC
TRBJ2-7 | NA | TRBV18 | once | CASSPMKGGGYEQYF | TGTGCCAGCTCACCAATGAAGGGAGGGGGCTACGAGCAGTACTTC